The next 19 T cell receptor beta chains were all read from a single sample in a study of T cells in Graves' hyperthyroidism and ophthalmopathy. RNA transcripts gave rise to amplified TCR beta CDR3 regions. Carried out on the TCR CDR3, a first-round RT-PCR used the HTBI primer set. TCRdb re-called the multiplex PCR reads through MiXCR, storing one row per CDR3 protein. The top ten hold around 9.6% of the sample, which has some 740,000 distinct CDR3 sequences, about 14% seen once. Sequenced input: blood. These receptors originate from a woman aged 18-35 years with Graves' hyperthyroidism.

This clonotype was seen repeatedly, ten times or more. This rearrangement joins TRBV28 to TRBJ1-6; 7 nucleotides match TRBD1. The CDR3 has 16 amino acids. J lost 7 bases, V lost 6 bases, and 12 bases had no gene match. The germline gives CDR1 MDHEN, CDR2 SYDVKM. CDR3 protein: CASSDRQGHPNSPLHF. CDR3 DNA: TGTGCCAGCAGCGACAGACAGGGTCATCCCAATTCACCCCTCCACTTT. Full variable domain (remainder filled in from reference TRBV28 and TRBJ1-6): DVKVTQSSRYLVKRTGEKVFLECVQDMDHENMFWYRQDPGLGLRLIYFSYDVKMKEKGDIPEGYSVSREKKERFSLILESASTNQTSMYLCASSDRQGHPNSPLHFGNGTRLTVT.

The table lists this clonotype with a few counts. V gene TRBV20-1 combines with J gene TRBJ1-5; tentative D call: TRBD1 (5 bases). CDR1 is DFQATT, CDR2 SNEGSKA, per germline (reference sequence). The CDR3 loop spans 14 amino acids. The V end was cut by 0 bases, the J end by 5 bases, with 11 bases between. The CDR3 sequence is CSARDRGSDQPQHF. The CDR3 DNA sequence: TGCAGTGCTAGAGATAGGGGCAGCGATCAGCCCCAGCATTTT.

This clonotype was picked up many times. This sequence joins TRBV7-9 and TRBJ2-1; possible D gene TRBD2, 5 bases. The V gene lost 2 bases and the J gene lost 10 bases, with 9 bases spanning the gap. The CDR3 consists of 12 residues. The germline V gene has CDR1 SEHNR and CDR2 FQNEAQ (reference sequence). The CDR3 sequence: CASSLTGVEQFF. DNA for the CDR3: TGTGCCAGCAGCTTAACCGGGGTCGAGCAGTTCTTC.

CDR3 residues: CASSSPGDSSGNTIYF. The CDR3 coding sequence is TGTGCCAGCAGTTCGCCCGGGGACAGCTCTGGAAACACCATATATTTT. The V call is TRBV12-3 or TRBV12-4, the J call TRBJ1-3, with 7 bases lining up with TRBD1. The length of the CDR3 is 16 residues. Trimming took 4 bases from V and 0 from J; bases not matched to a gene: 6.

This clonotype was seen ten or more times. The CDR3 DNA follows: TGTGCCAGCAGCGAAAGGGGAGCCGATGTAGAGACCCAGTACTTC. Its protein product is CASSERGADVETQYF. The V call is TRBV2, the J call TRBJ2-5, with D perhaps assigned TRBD1 or TRBD2 (5 bases each). This CDR3 has 15 residues. Trimming stripped 6 bases from V and 4 bases from J, with 18 bases between. Germline CDR1 reads SNHLY; CDR2 reads FYNNEI.

There are many counts of this clonotype. The chain couples TRBV20-1 to TRBJ1-6; unclear D gene. Germline V lookup: CDR1 DFQATT, CDR2 SNEGSKA (reference sequence). V was pared by 0 bases and J by 6 bases, with 9 bases between. This CDR3 region has 14 residues. As DNA, the CDR3 is TGCAGTGCTAGAGATGGTGGCCTTAATTCACCCCTCCACTTT. Translated: CSARDGGLNSPLHF.

This clonotype was seen only a few times. The DNA for the CDR3 is TGTGCCACCAGCCCCTGGCCCTACAATGAGCAGTTCTTC. Its translation is CATSPWPYNEQFF. This chain joins TRBV15 and TRBJ2-1; D gene ambiguous. The CDR3 sequence is 13 residues long. The V gene's germline CDR1 is LNHNV and CDR2 YYDKDF (reference sequence). Trimming removed 5 bases from V and 2 bases from J, with 7 bases in between.

This clonotype was recorded many times. The chain employs TRBV4-3 and TRBJ2-7, with D unclear. Germline CDR1 LGHNA, CDR2 YSLEER. Trimming left V 6 bases short and J 3 bases short, with 15 bases between. This CDR3 is built from 14 residues. CDR3 residues: CASRPYLGLYEQYF. As DNA, the CDR3 is TGCGCCAGCAGACCGTATCTGGGCCTCTACGAGCAGTACTTC.

The chain joins TRBV3-1 to TRBJ1-2; a possible D gene is TRBD1 (5 bases). The length of the CDR3 is 16 residues. The V and J ends lost 6 bases and 4 bases respectively, with 21 bases between them. Looked up from germline, CDR1 is LGHDT and CDR2 is YNNKEL (reference sequence). The CDR3 region is CASRPAGTPGGYGYTF. CDR3 nucleotides: TGTGCCAGCAGGCCCGCCGGGACGCCCGGCGGCTATGGCTACACCTTC.

This clonotype was seen repeatedly, ten times or more. The chain joins TRBV11-3 to TRBJ2-7; perhaps TRBD2 as D (5 bases). In germline, CDR1 is SGHNT, CDR2 YENEEA. The ends were cut back, 1 base at V and 7 bases at J, with 14 bases in the middle. The length of the CDR3 is 14 residues. CDR3 amino acids: CASSLVDGVLEQYF. CDR3 DNA sequence: TGTGCCAGCAGCTTAGTTGACGGGGTTTTAGAGCAGTACTTC.

The V call is TRBV7-3, the J call TRBJ2-4, with TRBD2 matching over 14 bases. Germline V gene lookup returns CDR1 SGHTA and CDR2 FQGTGA. The CDR3 sequence is 18 residues long. J gave up 1 base and V 4 bases, and 6 bases lay outside the gene matches. The CDR3 protein is CASSSRLAGGTAKNIQYF. In DNA, the CDR3 is TGTGCCAGCAGCTCCCGACTAGCGGGAGGGACGGCCAAAAACATTCAGTACTTC.

This clonotype has ten or more counts. V and J are TRBV28 and TRBJ1-5; D uncertain. Germline V lookup: CDR1 MDHEN, CDR2 SYDVKM. V shed 3 bases and J shed 11 bases, with 14 bases lying between them. The CDR3 is 13 residues long. This CDR3 reads CASSFSGLGTQHF. CDR3 nucleotides: TGTGCCAGCAGTTTTTCCGGGCTCGGGACCCAGCATTTT.

V and J are TRBV20-1 and TRBJ2-7, with TRBD2 matching over 9 bases. The CDR3 runs to 15 residues. The V segment lost 3 bases and the J segment 4 bases; nucleotides outside the gene matches: 10. CDR1 DFQATT and CDR2 SNEGSKA come from the germline V gene (reference sequence). CDR3 residues: CSASLPAGGRYEQYF. CDR3 coding DNA: TGCAGTGCTAGTCTTCCCGCGGGAGGGAGGTACGAGCAGTACTTC.

Many counts were recorded for this clonotype. This rearrangement joins TRBV28 to TRBJ1-2; no firm D call. The CDR3 extends over 12 amino acids. Germline V gene data show CDR1 as MDHEN and CDR2 as SYDVKM. Deletions cut 5 bases from V and 3 bases from J, with 7 bases between. The CDR3 bases are TGTGCCAGCAGTACGGCTGACTATGGCTACACCTTC. Residues: CASSTADYGYTF.

This clonotype was detected only a few times. A junction end diverges from the germline sequence, so it may reflect a read error. The chain recombines TRBV20-1 with TRBJ2-7; 12 positions match TRBD2. The CDR3 has 18 amino acids. CDR1 is DFQATT, CDR2 SNEGSKA, per germline (reference sequence). The chain's CDR3 is CSATKSGLAGFAQYEQCF. CDR3 coding DNA: TGCAGTGCTACTAAGAGCGGACTAGCGGGATTCGCCCAATACGAGCAGTGCTTC.

About this clonotype itself: A read error may be the cause here, since a much bigger clone is one base away. This chain joins TRBV11-3 and TRBJ1-1; TRBD1 matches 9 bases. Germline-derived CDR1 and CDR2 are SGHNT and YENEEA. The CDR3 contains 14 residues. The CDR3 DNA reads as TGTGTCAGCACCAAAACAGGGGGCGGCACTGAAGCTTTCTTT. Translated: CVSTKTGGGTEAFF.

The chain links TRBV6-1 to TRBJ2-7, with 8 bases fitting TRBD1. V lost 4 bases and J lost 4; bases outside the gene matches: 9. The germline V gene has CDR1 MNHNS and CDR2 SASEGT. This CDR3 spans 15 amino acids. CDR3: CASSGLPGGDYEQYF. In DNA, the CDR3 is TGTGCCAGCAGTGGACTACCAGGGGGCGATTACGAGCAGTACTTC.

This clonotype was counted at least ten times. The CDR3 DNA follows: TGTGCCAGCAGTACTAGCGGGAGGGAGGCAATCAATGAGCAGTTCTTC. As protein: CASSTSGREAINEQFF. The chain links TRBV28 to TRBJ2-1; 13 bases agree with TRBD2. This CDR3 comprises 16 residues. Germline V gene lookup returns CDR1 MDHEN and CDR2 SYDVKM. V lost 5 bases to trimming and J lost 6 bases; unmatched junction nucleotides: 7.

This clonotype came up a few times. The chain combines TRBV9 with TRBJ2-2; 7 bases fit TRBD1. Germline lookup yields CDR1 SGDLS and CDR2 YYNGEE. Germline trimming cut 0 bases from V and 1 base from J; bases unmatched to any gene: 9. This CDR3 contains 18 residues. CDR3 sequence reads: CASSVEEDRTGNTGELFF. CDR3 DNA: TGTGCCAGCAGCGTAGAGGAGGATAGGACAGGGAACACCGGGGAGCTGTTTTTT.